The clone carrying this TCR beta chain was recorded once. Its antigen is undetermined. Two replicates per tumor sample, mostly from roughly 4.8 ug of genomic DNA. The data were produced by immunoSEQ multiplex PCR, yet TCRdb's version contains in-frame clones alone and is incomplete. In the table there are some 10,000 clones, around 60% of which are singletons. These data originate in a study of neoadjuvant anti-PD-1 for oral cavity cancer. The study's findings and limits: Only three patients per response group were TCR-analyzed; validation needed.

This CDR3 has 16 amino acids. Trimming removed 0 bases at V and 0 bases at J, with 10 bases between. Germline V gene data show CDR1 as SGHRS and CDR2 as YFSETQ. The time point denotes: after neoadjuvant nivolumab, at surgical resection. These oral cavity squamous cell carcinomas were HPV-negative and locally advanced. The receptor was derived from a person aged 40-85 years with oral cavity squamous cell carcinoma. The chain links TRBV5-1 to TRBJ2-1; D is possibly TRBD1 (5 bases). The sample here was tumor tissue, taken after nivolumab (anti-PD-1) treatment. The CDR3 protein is CASSLDDSFSYNEQFF. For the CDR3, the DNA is TGCGCCAGCAGCTTGGATGACAGTTTCTCCTACAATGAGCAGTTCTTC.